This T cell receptor beta chain was obtained from a study of CD4 T cells in relation to SARS-CoV-2 and coronaviruses (dated by TCRdb to about 2021). At the level of the whole study: Across all 12 patients in the convalescent cohort, the median age was roughly 38 years, with a range of about 20 to 80 years. For other donors in the study, expansion assays were sequenced with a different, Illumina-based TCR-beta assay. HLA restriction was mapped for shared crossreactive spike epitopes using patient-derived lymphoblastoid cell lines. The study assessed, at the TCR clonotype level, memory CD4+ T cell crossreactivity between SARS-CoV-2 and common cold coronavirus spike proteins. The approximately 12 convalescent patients included 8 males and 4 females; two subjects were Hispanic. Samples from three pre-COVID donors and the naive versus memory experiments were sequenced with the Adaptive Biotechnologies TCR-sequencing kit; other data were Illumina-based.

Deep-resolution immunoSEQ TCR-beta sequencing was performed on DNA from uncultured naive and memory CD4+ T cells. Regarding the original processing steps: Preprocessing removed nonproductive sequences and CDR3s not starting with C, not ending with F or W, or shorter than 7 amino acids. Cultured and uncultured naive and memory CD4+ repertoires were searched for previously identified spike- and CEF-reactive CDR3s. CDR3 homology was measured as pairwise Levenshtein distance, computed with the stringdist R package after trimming three terminal residues from each end. Sourced from immuneACCESS, this table was stored by TCRdb with only in-frame sequences that have V and J called. A share of the clones is absent; for the studies checked, an unresolved V gene accounts for under half, and the remainder has no known explanation. Clonal size and the V and J genes are those of that table, whereas D and trimming came from the DNA. This sample has 50,000 to 65,000 clones in its table, and around 92% of those were observed once. The top ten clones comprise approximately 0.37% of the sample.

What the study reported, not specific to this receptor: Compared with monoreactive clones, crossreactive clones had significantly weaker SARS-CoV-2-driven expansion, a result consistent with antigenic imprinting. The study was constrained by small numbers of patients and of tested TCRs. Because no donor provided both pre-pandemic and post-infection samples, tracing the source of pre-existing responses was limited. Because the crossreactivity analysis focused on spike protein, crossreactivity against other viral proteins was not assessed. Naive versus memory sequencing indicated that memory recall responses, rather than primary responses primed during culture, are detected by the assay. Around three fifths of donors had memory CD4+ clonotypes that crossrecognized SARS-CoV-2 and at least one common cold coronavirus spike.

Details on this clone: Its antigen target is currently unknown. The sample holds no much larger clone one base away, and base qualities are not on file.

Naive and memory CD4+ T cells were separated from cryopreserved PBMCs by CD4 enrichment followed by EasySep naive CD4+ T cell enrichment. Ficoll-Paque PLUS gradient centrifugation was used to isolate PBMCs from leukapheresis product or whole blood. PBMCs were either cryopreserved at -140°C or used fresh in the expansion assay. The QIAamp Micro DNA Kit was used to extract genomic DNA from the CD4+ T cells. Including cysteine and phenylalanine, the CDR3 has 13 amino acids. Only the CDR3 DNA is retained, 39 bases long and in frame from the first base. A distance of 6 bases separates the germline ends of V and J, which lose 1 base and 8 bases respectively. The germline V gene supplies CDR1 SGHDN and CDR2 FVKESK.

Sequences were obtained from naive CD4+ T cells from PBMCs. This specimen's cell subset or site label, interpreted: naive CD4+ T cells isolated by negative enrichment. This clonotype was obtained from an adult with COVID-19. The chain joins TRBV14 to TRBJ1-6; the D gene is unclear. Here the CDR3 is given as CASSQVGDSPLHF. The nucleotide sequence reads TGTGCCAGCAGCCAAGTCGGGGATTCACCCCTCCACTTT.